The present T cell receptor beta chain was sequenced within a study of neurological immune-mediated disorders. Synthesis of cDNA was carried out by template-switch 5'RACE. The reaction used 10-nucleotide random UMIs. Every sequencing run generated in excess of 180 million TCR-beta sequences. These sequences covered 15-18 subjects. Each CDR3 protein is one row after TCRdb ran MiXCR on the 5' RACE reads. The data show tens of thousands of distinct CDR3 sequences, about a tenth seen once. Whole-study results and caveats: In HTLV-1-associated myelopathy, TCR clonal expansion was greatest, and in multiple sclerosis it was least, below healthy controls. None of the CDR3 amino acid sequences of expanded clones recurred across subjects, suggesting private repertoires in all groups.

This clonotype occurred many times. Its antigen is unidentified. This sequence was found in a man between 40 and 49 years old in good health. The specimen was PBMCs.

The CDR3 bases are TGTGCCAGCACCCCGGCGGGGTCTGGGGCCAACGTCCTGACTTTC. The encoded protein is CASTPAGSGANVLTF. V and J are TRBV5-5 and TRBJ2-6, with D perhaps TRBD2 (6 bases). Germline CDR1 and CDR2: SGHKS and YYEKEE (reference sequence). The CDR3 is 15 residues long. The V gene lost 6 bases and the J gene lost 1 base, with 11 bases spanning the gap. Filled out from reference TRBV5-5 and TRBJ2-6, the complete variable domain reads DAGVTQSPTHLIKTRGQQVTLRCSPISGHKSVSWYQQVLGQGPQFIFQYYEKEERGRGNFPDRFSARQFPNYSSELNVNALLLGDSALYLCASTPAGSGANVLTFGAGSRLTVL.